This TCR beta chain was identified during a study of a mutant IDH1 vaccine in newly diagnosed glioma. The CDR3 has 13 residues. V was clipped by 1 base and J by 2 bases, with 5 bases between them. Germline CDR1 GTSNPN, CDR2 SVGIG (reference sequence). Libraries were prepared by immunoSEQ multiplex PCR; TCRdb keeps only in-frame clonotypes and omits some of them. The table has about 88,000 clones, around 79% seen once. Time point denoted: baseline, week 1 (first vaccination visit). Treatment specified: pre-vaccination baseline after standard-of-care therapy. The receptor's source is a man aged 35-49 years with glioma. Some clones in this sample may be carry-over from other donors' samples. Here the sequenced sample was PBMCs, taken from a glioma patient treated with radiotherapy, temozolomide or both. The chain couples TRBV30 to TRBJ2-2; D possibly corresponds to TRBD1 (5 bases). The CDR3 loop is CAWSGGNTGELFF. The CDR3 region has the DNA TGTGCCTGGAGTGGGGGCAACACCGGGGAGCTGTTTTTT.